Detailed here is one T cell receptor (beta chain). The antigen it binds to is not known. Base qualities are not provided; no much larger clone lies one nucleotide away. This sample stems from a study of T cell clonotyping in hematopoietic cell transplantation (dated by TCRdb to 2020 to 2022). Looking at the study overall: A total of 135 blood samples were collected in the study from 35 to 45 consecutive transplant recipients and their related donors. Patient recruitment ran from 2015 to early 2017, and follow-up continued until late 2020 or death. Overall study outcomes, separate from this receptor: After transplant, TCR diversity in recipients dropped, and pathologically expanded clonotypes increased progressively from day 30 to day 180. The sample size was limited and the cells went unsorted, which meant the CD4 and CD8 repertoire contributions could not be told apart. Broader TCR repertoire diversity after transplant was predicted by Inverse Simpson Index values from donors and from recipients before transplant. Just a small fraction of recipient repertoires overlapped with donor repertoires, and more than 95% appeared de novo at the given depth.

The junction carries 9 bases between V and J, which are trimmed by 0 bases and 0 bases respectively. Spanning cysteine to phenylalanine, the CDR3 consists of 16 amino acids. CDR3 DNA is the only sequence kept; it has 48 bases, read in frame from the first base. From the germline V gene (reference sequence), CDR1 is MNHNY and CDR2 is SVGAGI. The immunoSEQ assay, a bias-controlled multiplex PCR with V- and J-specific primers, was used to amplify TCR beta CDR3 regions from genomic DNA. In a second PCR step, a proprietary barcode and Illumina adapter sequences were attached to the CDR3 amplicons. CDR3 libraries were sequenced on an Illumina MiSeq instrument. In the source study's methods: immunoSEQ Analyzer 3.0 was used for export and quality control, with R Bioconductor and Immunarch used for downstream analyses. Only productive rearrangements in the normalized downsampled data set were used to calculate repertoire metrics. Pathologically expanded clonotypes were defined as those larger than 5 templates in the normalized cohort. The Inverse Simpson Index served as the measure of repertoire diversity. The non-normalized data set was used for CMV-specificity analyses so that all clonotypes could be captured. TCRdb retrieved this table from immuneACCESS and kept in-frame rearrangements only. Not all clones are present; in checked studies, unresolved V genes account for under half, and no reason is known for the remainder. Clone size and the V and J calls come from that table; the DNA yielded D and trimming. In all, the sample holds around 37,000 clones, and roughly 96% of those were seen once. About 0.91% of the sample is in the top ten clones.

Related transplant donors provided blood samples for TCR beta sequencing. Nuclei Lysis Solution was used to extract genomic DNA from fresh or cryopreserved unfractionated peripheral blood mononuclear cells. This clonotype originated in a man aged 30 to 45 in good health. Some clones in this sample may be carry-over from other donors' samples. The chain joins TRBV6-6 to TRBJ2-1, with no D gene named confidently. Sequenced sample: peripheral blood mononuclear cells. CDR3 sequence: CASSYSASPSYNEQFF. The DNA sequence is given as TGTGCCAGCAGTTACTCAGCGTCCCCCTCCTACAATGAGCAGTTCTTC.